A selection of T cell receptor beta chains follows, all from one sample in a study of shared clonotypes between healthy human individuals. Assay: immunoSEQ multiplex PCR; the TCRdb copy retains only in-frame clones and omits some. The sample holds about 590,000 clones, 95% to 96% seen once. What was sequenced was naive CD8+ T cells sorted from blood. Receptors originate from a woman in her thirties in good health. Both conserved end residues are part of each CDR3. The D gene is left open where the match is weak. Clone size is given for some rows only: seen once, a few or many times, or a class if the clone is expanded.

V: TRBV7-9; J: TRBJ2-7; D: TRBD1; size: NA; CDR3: CASSGGQTHSYEQYF; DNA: TGTGCCAGCAGCGGGGGACAGACACACTCCTACGAGCAGTACTTC
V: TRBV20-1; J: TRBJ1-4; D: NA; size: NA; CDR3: CSAPEDEKLFF; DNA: TGCAGTGCTCCTGAAGATGAAAAACTGTTTTTT
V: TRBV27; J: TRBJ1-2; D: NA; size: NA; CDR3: CASSPSGSGDGYTF; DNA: TGTGCCAGCAGTCCGTCAGGGTCGGGGGATGGCTACACCTTC
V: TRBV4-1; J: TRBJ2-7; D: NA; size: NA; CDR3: CASSQFKGGNYEQYF; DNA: TGCGCCAGCAGCCAGTTTAAGGGAGGAAACTACGAGCAGTACTTC
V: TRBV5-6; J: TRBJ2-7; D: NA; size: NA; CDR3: CASSLAGRTYEQYF; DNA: TGTGCCAGCAGCTTGGCCGGCAGGACCTACGAGCAGTACTTC
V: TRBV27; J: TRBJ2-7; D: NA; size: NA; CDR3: CASRGDSSVFEQYF; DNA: TGTGCCAGCAGAGGAGACAGTTCGGTCTTCGAGCAGTACTTC
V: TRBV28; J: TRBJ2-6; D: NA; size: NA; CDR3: CASSFSIFAPSGANVLTF; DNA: TGTGCCAGCAGTTTTTCAATTTTTGCCCCCTCTGGGGCCAACGTCCTGACTTTC
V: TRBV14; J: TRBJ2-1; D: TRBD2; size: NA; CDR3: CASSQIAGLGYNEQFF; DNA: TGTGCCAGCAGCCAGATAGCGGGACTCGGCTACAATGAGCAGTTCTTC
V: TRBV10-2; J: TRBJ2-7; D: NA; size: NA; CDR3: CASSPLSYEQYF; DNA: TGCGCCAGCAGCCCCCTCTCCTACGAGCAGTACTTC
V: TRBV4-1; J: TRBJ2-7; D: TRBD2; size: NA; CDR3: CASSQGPPTSGRFHEQYF; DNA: TGCGCCAGCAGCCAAGGCCCCCCTACTAGCGGCAGGTTCCACGAGCAGTACTTC
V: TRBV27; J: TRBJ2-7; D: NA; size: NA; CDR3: CASSPRVAYEQYF; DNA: TGTGCCAGCAGCCCCAGGGTTGCCTACGAGCAGTACTTC
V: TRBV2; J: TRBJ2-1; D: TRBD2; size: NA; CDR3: CASSLQIAGTSYNEQFF; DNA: TGTGCCAGCAGTCTACAGATAGCGGGAACCTCCTACAATGAGCAGTTCTTC
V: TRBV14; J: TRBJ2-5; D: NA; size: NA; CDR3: CASSQVLLQAQYF; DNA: TGTGCCAGCAGCCAGGTCCTCCTCCAGGCGCAGTACTTC
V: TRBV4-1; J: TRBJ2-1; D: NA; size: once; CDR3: CASSQDMYEQFF; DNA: TGCGCCAGCAGCCAAGATATGTATGAGCAGTTCTTC
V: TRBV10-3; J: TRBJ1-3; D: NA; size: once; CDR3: CAISRTDTSGNTIYF; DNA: TGTGCCATCAGCCGGACAGACACCTCTGGAAACACCATATATTTT
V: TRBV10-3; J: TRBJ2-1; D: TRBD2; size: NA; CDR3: CAIRTQLAGGAYNEQFF; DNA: TGTGCCATCAGAACCCAATTAGCGGGAGGGGCCTACAATGAGCAGTTCTTC
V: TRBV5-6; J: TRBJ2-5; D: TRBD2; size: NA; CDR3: CASSLGLAGGPRVETQYF; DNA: TGTGCCAGCAGCTTAGGACTAGCGGGAGGGCCCAGGGTAGAGACCCAGTACTTC
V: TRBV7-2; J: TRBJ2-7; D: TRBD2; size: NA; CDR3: CASSIHSGSLGEQYF; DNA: TGTGCCAGCAGCATCCATAGCGGGAGTCTCGGCGAGCAGTACTTC
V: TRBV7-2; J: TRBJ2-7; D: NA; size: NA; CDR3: CASSPAKKSYEQYF; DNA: TGTGCCAGCAGCCCCGCCAAAAAATCCTACGAGCAGTACTTC
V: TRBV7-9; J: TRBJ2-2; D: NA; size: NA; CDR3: CASSSPLTGELFF; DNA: TGTGCCAGCAGCTCCCCCCTAACCGGGGAGCTGTTTTTT
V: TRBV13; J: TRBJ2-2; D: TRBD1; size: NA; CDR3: CASSHDRANTGELFF; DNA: TGTGCCAGCAGCCACGACAGGGCGAACACCGGGGAGCTGTTTTTT
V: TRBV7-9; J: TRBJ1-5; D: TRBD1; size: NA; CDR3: CASSTPTGAQHF; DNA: TGTGCCAGCAGCACCCCTACAGGGGCCCAGCATTTT
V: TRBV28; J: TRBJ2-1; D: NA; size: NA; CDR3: CASSSGLGEQFF; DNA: TGTGCCAGCAGCTCCGGATTGGGTGAGCAGTTCTTC
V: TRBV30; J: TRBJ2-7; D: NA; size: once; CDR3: CAWSVEQGPNEQYF; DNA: TGTGCCTGGAGTGTTGAACAGGGCCCCAACGAGCAGTACTTC
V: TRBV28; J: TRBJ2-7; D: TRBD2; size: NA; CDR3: CASSSGLAYPYEQYF; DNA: TGTGCCAGCAGTTCCGGACTAGCGTATCCCTACGAGCAGTACTTC
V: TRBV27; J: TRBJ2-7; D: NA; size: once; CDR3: CASSLAGPEYEQYF; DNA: TGTGCCAGCAGTTTGGCAGGGCCAGAGTACGAGCAGTACTTC
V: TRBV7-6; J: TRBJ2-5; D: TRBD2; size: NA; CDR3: CASSPRELAGAETQYF; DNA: TGTGCCAGCAGCCCCAGGGAGCTAGCGGGAGCGGAGACCCAGTACTTC
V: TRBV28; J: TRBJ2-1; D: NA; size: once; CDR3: CASSPHLNTGWYEQFF; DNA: TGTGCCAGCAGTCCCCACCTAAACACAGGGTGGTATGAGCAGTTCTTC
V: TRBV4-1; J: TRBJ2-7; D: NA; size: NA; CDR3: CASSQGTTVTYEQYF; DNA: TGCGCCAGCAGCCAAGGGACTACGGTTACCTACGAGCAGTACTTC
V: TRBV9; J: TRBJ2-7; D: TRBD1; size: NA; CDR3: CASSAQGGGSYEQYF; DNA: TGTGCCAGCAGCGCACAGGGGGGAGGCTCCTACGAGCAGTACTTC
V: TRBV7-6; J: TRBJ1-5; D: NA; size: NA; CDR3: CASSLEAGDNQPQHF; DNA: TGTGCCAGCAGCTTAGAAGCAGGGGACAATCAGCCCCAGCATTTT
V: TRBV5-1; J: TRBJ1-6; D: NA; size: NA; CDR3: CASSSEQGLRSPLHF; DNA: TGCGCCAGCAGCTCGGAACAGGGTCTTAGGTCACCCCTCCACTTT
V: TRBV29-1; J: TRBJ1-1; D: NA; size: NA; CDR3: CSVEGGIDTEAFF; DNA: TGCAGCGTTGAAGGGGGTATTGACACTGAAGCTTTCTTT
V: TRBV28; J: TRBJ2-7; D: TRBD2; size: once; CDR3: CASSRPLTSASYEQYF; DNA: TGTGCCAGCAGTCGCCCACTGACTAGCGCTAGCTACGAGCAGTACTTC
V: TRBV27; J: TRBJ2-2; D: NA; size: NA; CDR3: CASSFLGTSNTGELFF; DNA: TGTGCCAGCAGTTTCCTAGGGACTTCAAACACCGGGGAGCTGTTTTTT
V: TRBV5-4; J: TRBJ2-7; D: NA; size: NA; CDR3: CASSFGPYEQYF; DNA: TGTGCCAGCAGCTTTGGGCCTTACGAGCAGTACTTC
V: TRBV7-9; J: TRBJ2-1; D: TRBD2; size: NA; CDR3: CASSSPPGLAGFEQFF; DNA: TGTGCCAGCAGCTCCCCCCCCGGACTAGCGGGGTTTGAGCAGTTCTTC
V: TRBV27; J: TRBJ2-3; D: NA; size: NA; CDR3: CASSLYGGGADTQYF; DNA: TGTGCCAGCAGTTTATACGGAGGGGGGGCAGATACGCAGTATTTT
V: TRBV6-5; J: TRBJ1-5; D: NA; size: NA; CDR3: CASSSSTGIQPQHF; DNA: NA
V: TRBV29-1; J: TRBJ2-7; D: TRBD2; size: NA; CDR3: CSVVTSGSSYEQYF; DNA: TGCAGCGTTGTTACTAGCGGGAGTAGCTACGAGCAGTACTTC
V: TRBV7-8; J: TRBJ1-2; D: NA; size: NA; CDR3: CASSLEAAYYGYTF; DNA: TGTGCCAGCAGCTTAGAGGCGGCCTACTATGGCTACACCTTC
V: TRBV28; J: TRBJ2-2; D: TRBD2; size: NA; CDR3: CASSTAGDTGELFF; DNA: TGTGCCAGCAGTACGGCGGGGGACACCGGGGAGCTGTTTTTT
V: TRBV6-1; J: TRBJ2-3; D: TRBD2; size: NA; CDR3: CASSEASSGMTDTQYF; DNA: TGTGCCAGCAGTGAAGCGTCCAGCGGGATGACAGATACGCAGTATTTT
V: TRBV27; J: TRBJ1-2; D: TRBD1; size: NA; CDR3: CASSLSGGAGGYTF; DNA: TGTGCCAGCAGTCTCTCAGGGGGCGCGGGTGGCTACACCTTC
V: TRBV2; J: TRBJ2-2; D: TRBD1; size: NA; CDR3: CASSERGQGGELFF; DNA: TGTGCCAGCAGTGAAAGGGGGCAGGGCGGGGAGCTGTTTTTT
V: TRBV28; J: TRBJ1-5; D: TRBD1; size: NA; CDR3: CASSGLGQGGFYNQPQHF; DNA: TGTGCCAGCAGTGGGTTAGGACAGGGGGGATTTTACAATCAGCCCCAGCATTTT
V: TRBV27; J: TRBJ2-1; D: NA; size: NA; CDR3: CASSLYPNTYNEQFF; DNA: TGTGCCAGCAGTTTATACCCGAACACCTACAATGAGCAGTTCTTC
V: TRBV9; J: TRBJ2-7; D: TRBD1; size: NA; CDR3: CASSALTGDIYEQYF; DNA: TGTGCCAGCAGCGCGTTAACAGGGGATATCTACGAGCAGTACTTC
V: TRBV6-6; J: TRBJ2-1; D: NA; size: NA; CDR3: CASSYVEVARLNEQFF; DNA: TGTGCCAGCAGTTACGTGGAAGTTGCCCGCCTAAATGAGCAGTTCTTC
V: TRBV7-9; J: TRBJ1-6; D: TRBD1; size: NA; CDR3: CASSLVTGQSPLHF; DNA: TGTGCCAGCAGCTTAGTGACAGGGCAATCACCCCTCCACTTT
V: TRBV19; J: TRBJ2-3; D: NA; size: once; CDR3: CASSPDRDSTDTQYF; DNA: TGTGCCAGTAGCCCGGACAGAGATAGCACAGATACGCAGTATTTT
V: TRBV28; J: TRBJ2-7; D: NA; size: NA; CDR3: CASGEWAGITYEQYF; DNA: TGTGCCAGCGGGGAGTGGGCAGGGATCACCTACGAGCAGTACTTC
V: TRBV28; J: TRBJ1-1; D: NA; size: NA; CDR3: CASSLPLGNTEAFF; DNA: TGTGCCAGCAGTTTGCCCCTAGGGAACACTGAAGCTTTCTTT